What follows are 32 T cell receptor beta chains derived from one specimen sequenced in a study of T cells in Graves' hyperthyroidism and ophthalmopathy. TCR beta CDR3 sequences were amplified from RNA transcripts. Primed by the HTBI set, a first-round RT-PCR was run on the TCR CDR3. TCRdb analysed the multiplex PCR reads with MiXCR anew, one entry per CDR3 protein. This sample carries about 96,000 distinct CDR3 sequences, roughly half of them seen once, and the ten largest clones take roughly a quarter. Material: blood. The origin of the receptors is a woman aged 40-49 years with Graves' hyperthyroidism.

This clonotype was picked up many times. The chain recombines TRBV20-1 with TRBJ2-5; 7 bases match TRBD1. Germline V gives CDR1 DFQATT, CDR2 SNEGSKA (reference sequence). The CDR3 has 13 amino acids. V lost 0 bases and J lost 5; bases outside the gene matches: 3. The CDR3 here is CSAREGGGETQYF. The CDR3 DNA reads as TGCAGTGCTAGAGAAGGGGGCGGGGAGACCCAGTACTTC.

This clonotype was recorded many times. The CDR3 bases are TGTGCCAGTAGTGCACAGAGGAGAACTGAAGCTTTCTTT. This codes for CASSAQRRTEAFF. V is TRBV19 and J is TRBJ1-1; no definite D call. CDR1 LNHDA and CDR2 SQIVND come from the germline V gene (reference sequence). The CDR3 extends over 13 amino acids. The ends were cut back, 5 bases at V and 5 bases at J, with 12 bases in the middle.

This chain links TRBV27 with TRBJ1-5, with 7 bases matching TRBD1. Germline V lookup: CDR1 MNHEY, CDR2 SMNVEV (reference sequence). The CDR3 has 14 residues. J was trimmed by 6 bases and V by 6 bases; bases with no gene match: 8. The CDR3 spells CASSKGGWSQPQHF. CDR3 nucleotides: TGTGCCAGCAGCAAAGGGGGCTGGAGTCAGCCCCAGCATTTT.

This clonotype was picked up many times. The chain has TRBV9 and TRBJ1-5, with D unresolved. This CDR3 contains 13 residues. Germline V gene sequence: CDR1 SGDLS, CDR2 YYNGEE. The V end was cut by 0 bases, the J end by 2 bases, with 3 bases between. In DNA, the CDR3 is TGTGCCAGCAGCGTAGACGGCAATCAGCCCCAGCATTTT. Protein product: CASSVDGNQPQHF.

This clonotype was recorded at least ten times. The chain is built from TRBV7-2 and TRBJ2-7; unclear D gene. In germline, CDR1 is SGHTA, CDR2 FQGNSA. The CDR3 covers 12 residues. V gave up 1 base and J gave up 4 bases, with 5 bases separating them. This chain's CDR3 is CASSLVGYEQYF. CDR3 bases: TGTGCCAGCAGCTTAGTTGGTTACGAGCAGTACTTC.

This clonotype appeared a few times. V usage is TRBV20-1 and J usage is TRBJ2-3, with 7 bases identical to TRBD1. Germline CDR1 and CDR2: DFQATT and SNEGSKA (reference sequence). The CDR3 is made up of 16 amino acids. The V gene end was trimmed by 7 bases and the J gene end by 2 bases; junction bases not matched to a gene: 15. The CDR3 region has the DNA TGCAGTGTTCGCCTACAGGGGAAGTATCCCACAGATACGCAGTATTTT. It encodes CSVRLQGKYPTDTQYF.

This clonotype has at least ten counts. This chain links TRBV18 with TRBJ1-2; D gene ambiguous. V dropped 2 bases and J dropped 3 bases, with 4 bases sitting between them. The germline V gene encodes CDR1 KGHSH and CDR2 LQKENI. The CDR3 consists of 12 residues. In nucleotides, the CDR3 is TGTGCCAGCTCACCAAAGGACTATGGCTACACCTTC. It codes for CASSPKDYGYTF. Full variable domain (missing parts from reference TRBV18 and TRBJ1-2): NAGVMQNPRHLVRRRGQEARLRCSPMKGHSHVYWYRQLPEEGLKFMVYLQKENIIDESGMPKERFSAEFPKEGPSILRIQQVVRGDSAAYFCASSPKDYGYTFGSGTRLTVV.

This clonotype appeared many times. The V gene is TRBV20-1, the J gene TRBJ2-7; weak D call: TRBD2 (5 bases). This CDR3 has 15 residues. Looked up from germline, CDR1 is DFQATT and CDR2 is SNEGSKA (reference sequence). With 0 bases removed from V and 2 bases from J, the gap between germline ends came to 14 bases. CDR3 sequence (DNA): TGCAGTGCTAGAGATTTCCAGCGGCTTACCTACGAGCAGTACTTC. Translated: CSARDFQRLTYEQYF.

The rearrangement joins TRBV2 to TRBJ1-4; no firm D call. CDR3 size: 13 residues. V was trimmed by 6 bases and J by 7 bases, leaving 12 bases between them. Germline assignment: CDR1 SNHLY and CDR2 FYNNEI. The chain's CDR3 is CASSQGGREKLFF. In DNA form, the CDR3 reads TGTGCCAGCAGCCAAGGAGGGCGTGAAAAACTGTTTTTT.

This clonotype was picked up one time. The J gene is TRBJ2-7, the V gene TRBV5-1; TRBD2 matches 11 bases. Germline V CDR1 and CDR2: SGHRS, YFSETQ. V dropped 5 bases and J dropped 6; count of bases not matched to a gene: 13. The CDR3 is 16 amino acids. The CDR3 DNA reads as TGCGCCAGCAGTACTAGCGGGAGAAGTTCCAGTTGCGAGCAGTACTTC. Translating gives CASSTSGRSSSCEQYF.

This clonotype was seen ten or more times. Germline is not matched at one junction end, which may reflect a read error. The genes are TRBV3-1 and TRBJ1-1; D remains ambiguous. Per germline, CDR1 LGHDT and CDR2 YNNKEL (reference sequence). CDR3 size: 8 residues. CDR3 in amino acids: CASSQDGF. The CDR3, as DNA: TGTGCCAGCAGCCAAGATGGGTTT.

This clonotype was detected once. One end of the junction varies from germline; a read error may be responsible. The chain couples TRBV7-9 to TRBJ1-4; D not resolved. Germline lookup yields CDR1 SEHNR and CDR2 FQNEAQ (reference sequence). CDR3 size: 14 residues. CDR3 protein: CASSLGRTNEKLLF. The CDR3 nucleotides read TGTGCCAGCAGCTTAGGAAGGACTAATGAAAAACTGCTTTTT.

The chain has TRBV20-1 and TRBJ2-5; 11 bases line up with TRBD2. V was clipped by 2 bases and J by 5 bases; unmatched bases: 7. The CDR3 runs 15 residues. CDR1 and CDR2 (germline): DFQATT, SNEGSKA (reference sequence). Here the CDR3 reads CSARLAGGPSETQYF. In nucleotides, the CDR3 is TGCAGTGCTAGATTAGCGGGAGGGCCGTCCGAGACCCAGTACTTC.

This clonotype was found many times. The chain couples TRBV7-2 to TRBJ2-7; 9 bases align to TRBD2. CDR3 length: 18 amino acids. The trim removed 1 base at V and 2 bases at J, leaving 12 bases unmatched. Germline loops: CDR1 SGHTA, CDR2 FQGNSA. CDR3 in DNA: TGTGCCAGCAGCTTAGGTACCGGGACAGCTAGCGGGACCTACGAGCAGTACTTC. The encoded protein is CASSLGTGTASGTYEQYF.

As regards this clonotype: One end of the junction does not line up with germline, which may come from a read error. The rearrangement joins TRBV7-2 to TRBJ2-7; 12 nucleotides line up with TRBD2. The CDR3 is made up of 14 amino acids. The germline V gene has CDR1 SGHTA and CDR2 FQGNSA. CDR3 sequence: CASSPTSGRTVENF. In nucleotides, the CDR3 is TGTGCCAGCAGCCCTACTAGCGGGAGGACGGTAGAGAACTTC.

The rearrangement uses TRBV5-1 and TRBJ2-2; perhaps TRBD2 as D (5 bases). The CDR3 is 14 amino acids. V gave up 2 bases and J gave up 10 bases, with 15 bases separating them. The germline CDR1 and CDR2 sequences are SGHRS and YFSETQ. This CDR3 reads CASSFGQEVEELFF. CDR3 nucleotide sequence: TGCGCCAGCAGCTTCGGGCAGGAGGTAGAGGAGCTGTTTTTT.

This clonotype was counted at least ten times. The chain recombines TRBV2 with TRBJ2-5, with 9 bases lining up with TRBD2. CDR1 and CDR2 from the germline V gene are SNHLY and FYNNEI. The CDR3 spans 12 residues. Germline trimming cut 9 bases from V and 5 bases from J; bases unmatched to any gene: 4. This CDR3 is CASSGSSETQYF. The CDR3, as DNA: TGTGCCAGTAGCGGGAGTAGCGAGACCCAGTACTTC.

A single count supports this clonotype. The rearrangement joins TRBV20-1 to TRBJ2-5; TRBD2 matches at 9 bases. Germline CDR1 reads DFQATT; CDR2 reads SNEGSKA (reference sequence). This CDR3 spans 13 amino acids. J was trimmed by 2 bases and V by 7 bases; bases with no gene match: 5. CDR3 sequence reads: CSVTAGGQETQYF. The CDR3 DNA reads TGCAGTGTTACAGCGGGAGGACAAGAGACCCAGTACTTC.

Note on this clonotype: Given the absence of the conserved phenylalanine or tryptophan at the CDR3 end, a read error is likely. This sequence joins TRBV7-8 and TRBJ2-7; D unclear. The CDR3 has 14 residues. CDR1 is SGHVS, CDR2 FQNEAQ, per germline. Trimming cost V 5 bases and J 0 bases, with 11 bases left between them. CDR3 in amino acids: CASSQDYSSYEQYS. The CDR3 DNA follows: TGTGCCAGCAGCCAAGATTACAGCTCCTACGAGCAGTACTCC.

On this clonotype itself: Being one base from a much bigger clone, this may be a read error. The rearrangement joins TRBV5-1 to TRBJ2-7; D is ambiguous. This CDR3 region has 15 residues. Germline V gene data show CDR1 as SGHRS and CDR2 as YFSETQ. This chain's CDR3 is CASRRVVEAYYKQYF. CDR3 nucleotides: TGCGCCAGCAGAAGAGTAGTCGAGGCATACTACAAGCAGTACTTC.

Notes on this clonotype: The junction does not match germline at one end; this may be a read error. The rearrangement links TRBV5-1 to TRBJ1-5, with D perhaps TRBD1 (5 bases). The CDR3 sequence is 16 residues long. The V gene's germline CDR1 is SGHRS and CDR2 YFSETQ. Here the CDR3 DNA reads TGTGCCAGCAGCTTGGTCGCGGGAGGGTGGGGGAAGACCCAGCATTTT. Its translation: CASSLVAGGWGKTQHF.

This chain connects TRBV20-1 to TRBJ2-5, with 9 bases identical to TRBD2. CDR1 and CDR2 from the germline V gene are DFQATT and SNEGSKA (reference sequence). This CDR3 comprises 16 residues. V gave up 1 base and J gave up 0 bases; unmatched junction bases: 6. CDR3 loop: CSARAPTSGYQETQYF. For the CDR3, the DNA is TGCAGTGCTAGAGCTCCGACTAGCGGCTACCAAGAGACCCAGTACTTC.

This clonotype was counted at least ten times. The V and J genes are TRBV2 and TRBJ1-3; possibly TRBD1 for D (5 bases). With 7 bases removed from V and 0 bases from J, the gap between germline ends came to 16 bases. The CDR3 has 16 residues. Germline CDR1 reads SNHLY; CDR2 reads FYNNEI. This CDR3 reads CASIGRGLSSGNTIYF. CDR3 nucleotide sequence: TGTGCCAGCATTGGACGGGGGTTGAGCTCTGGAAACACCATATATTTT.

This clonotype was seen more than once but under ten times. A much larger clone is a single base away; this may be a read error. No conserved phenylalanine or tryptophan ends this CDR3, so it is likely a read error. The chain joins TRBV29-1 to TRBJ2-5, with TRBD2 matching over 7 bases. V gave up 4 bases and J gave up 3 bases; unmatched junction bases: 8. The V gene's germline CDR1 is SQVTM and CDR2 ANQGSEA. The CDR3 has 14 amino acids. The DNA for the CDR3 is TGCAGCGTTGGAACCGGGACTACAGAAGAGACCCAGTACCTC. This encodes CSVGTGTTEETQYL.

The rearrangement links TRBV10-3 to TRBJ2-5; 8 bases are a match to TRBD2. CDR1 is ENHRY and CDR2 is SYGVKD in the germline V gene. V dropped 8 bases and J dropped 3; count of bases not matched to a gene: 2. This CDR3 has 12 residues. The CDR3 DNA follows: TGTGCCATCCAAGCGGGAGAAGAGACCCAGTACTTC. This encodes CAIQAGEETQYF.

The chain uses TRBV7-6 and TRBJ1-1, with D perhaps matching TRBD1 (5 bases). CDR1 SGHVS and CDR2 FNYEAQ come from the germline V gene. The germline V and J ends were trimmed by 8 bases and 4 bases, with 14 bases remaining between them. The CDR3 is made up of 13 amino acids. The CDR3 reads CASHDGGGTEAFF. In nucleotides, the CDR3 is TGTGCCAGCCACGACGGGGGGGGCACTGAAGCTTTCTTT.

Turning to this clonotype: A read error may be the cause here, since a much bigger clone is one base away. The CDR3 DNA is TGTGCCAGCAGCCAGGGCCCTTACCTCACTGGAGCTTTCTTT. Translated: CASSQGPYLTGAFF. V gene TRBV9 combines with J gene TRBJ1-1; the D gene is possibly TRBD1 (5 bases). The CDR3 runs to 14 residues. The germline V gene has CDR1 SGDLS and CDR2 YYNGEE.

This clonotype was detected only once. The chain carries TRBV6-5 and TRBJ2-7, with D maybe TRBD1 (5 bases). Trimming removed 5 bases at V and 7 bases at J, with 18 bases between. Looked up from germline, CDR1 is MNHEY and CDR2 is SVGAGI. There are 14 residues in the CDR3. The CDR3 coding sequence is TGTGCCAGCAGTCTGACAGACTCGGCCTGGGAGCAGTACTTC. Its protein product is CASSLTDSAWEQYF.

This clonotype came up once. The rearrangement joins TRBV9 to TRBJ1-1; 7 nucleotides match TRBD1. Germline-derived CDR1 and CDR2 are SGDLS and YYNGEE. There are 16 residues in the CDR3. The V and J ends lost 5 bases and 3 bases, in that order; junction bases with no gene match: 13. CDR3 in DNA: TGTGCCAGCAGTGCTAGGGGGCTTCGTTGGGACACTGAAGCTTTCTTT. Its translation is CASSARGLRWDTEAFF.

This clonotype was seen only once. The chain is built from TRBV4-1 and TRBJ2-2; 16 nucleotides align to TRBD2. V dropped 1 base and J dropped 5; count of bases not matched to a gene: 7. The CDR3 is made up of 19 amino acids. Germline assignment: CDR1 MGHRA and CDR2 YSYEKL. The CDR3 reads CASSQVGGLAGGRTGELFF. The CDR3 coding sequence is TGCGCCAGCAGCCAAGTGGGGGGACTAGCGGGAGGGCGTACCGGGGAGCTGTTTTTT.

The V and J genes are TRBV2 and TRBJ1-3; 9 nucleotides match TRBD1. Germline CDR1 SNHLY, CDR2 FYNNEI. The CDR3 consists of 17 residues. V lost 6 bases to trimming and J lost 8 bases; unmatched junction nucleotides: 17. CDR3 sequence: CASRRDWTSGDRDTIYF. The DNA of the CDR3 is TGTGCCAGCAGACGCGACTGGACTAGCGGGGACAGGGACACCATATATTTT.

This clonotype was observed at least ten times. V usage is TRBV2 and J usage is TRBJ1-4, with 7 bases matching TRBD1. This CDR3 is built from 13 residues. Trimming removed 7 bases from V and 4 bases from J; junction bases left unmatched: 3. Germline V gene lookup returns CDR1 SNHLY and CDR2 FYNNEI. The CDR3 bases are TGTGCCAGCACCCGGGACAGTAATGAAAAACTGTTTTTT. Translated: CASTRDSNEKLFF.